These T cell receptor beta chains were read from a single sample in a study of vaccination and CD4 T cells after COVID-19. The antigens these receptors bind are not known. TCRdb independently ran MiXCR on the PCR reads; one entry per CDR3 protein. The table lists 20,000 to 25,000 distinct CDR3 sequences, more than 30% of them singletons. This specimen was CD4+ T cells from blood, cultured in vitro, taken before SARS-CoV-2 vaccination. The receptors were gathered from a human donor who received a COVID-19 vaccine. Both conserved end residues are part of each CDR3. The D gene is left open where the match is weak. Clone size is not always given. Where it is, it says once, few, many or a class for expanded clones.

NA	TRBV19	TRBD2	TRBJ2-1	CASSSPWTSGGIGHNEQFF	TGTGCCAGTAGTTCCCCCTGGACTAGCGGGGGGATAGGCCACAATGAGCAGTTCTTC
few	TRBV24-1	TRBD1	TRBJ2-7	CATSMGGQGHEQYF	TGTGCCACCTCCATGGGGGGACAGGGACACGAGCAGTACTTC
few	TRBV15	NA	TRBJ2-7	CATSRDKYGAVRAYEQYF	TGTGCCACCAGCAGAGATAAATATGGGGCAGTCCGGGCCTACGAGCAGTACTTC
NA	TRBV7-2	TRBD1	TRBJ1-1	CASSLEQIGGPTEAFF	TGTGCCAGCAGCTTAGAGCAGATAGGGGGCCCTACTGAAGCTTTCTTT
NA	TRBV30	NA	TRBJ1-5	CAWERGGNLNQPQHF	TGTGCCTGGGAGAGGGGAGGGAACCTCAATCAGCCCCAGCATTTT
few	TRBV6-2/TRBV6-3	NA	TRBJ1-2	CASSSPDRSLRYTF	TGTGCCAGCAGTTCCCCAGACAGGAGTTTGCGCTACACCTTC
NA	TRBV2	NA	TRBJ2-5	CASRIPGRETQYF	TGTGCCAGCAGAATTCCGGGCCGGGAGACCCAGTACTTC
few	TRBV6-1	NA	TRBJ1-1	CASSEGTMNTEAFF	TGTGCCAGCAGTGAAGGGACCATGAACACTGAAGCTTTCTTT
NA	TRBV5-4	TRBD2	TRBJ2-3	CASSLDGLAGNTDTQYF	TGTGCCAGCAGCTTGGATGGGCTAGCGGGCAATACAGATACGCAGTATTTT
NA	TRBV5-1	NA	TRBJ2-7	CASSTSPVGGNGVAEQYF	TGCGCCAGCAGCACCTCCCCTGTCGGAGGGAACGGGGTAGCCGAGCAGTACTTC
few	TRBV5-1	TRBD2	TRBJ2-3	CASSFLAGGYGDTQYF	TGCGCCAGCAGCTTCCTAGCGGGGGGGTACGGAGATACGCAGTATTTT
NA	TRBV20-1	TRBD1	TRBJ1-2	CSARALRDRGSGGYTF	TGCAGTGCTAGAGCTCTCCGGGACAGGGGGTCTGGTGGCTACACCTTC
few	TRBV7-6	NA	TRBJ1-1	CASSLASWANTEAFF	TGTGCCAGCAGCTTAGCGTCGTGGGCGAACACTGAAGCTTTCTTT
few	TRBV2	NA	TRBJ1-1	CASSLDSNTEAFF	TGTGCCAGCAGTTTAGACAGTAACACTGAAGCTTTCTTT
few	TRBV6-1	NA	TRBJ2-1	CASSRRHEQFF	TGTGCCAGCAGTCGTAGACATGAGCAGTTCTTC
NA	TRBV5-1	NA	TRBJ2-7	CASSFSPGPSYEQYF	TGCGCCAGCAGCTTTTCTCCAGGTCCCTCCTACGAGCAGTACTTC
few	TRBV11-3	TRBD1	TRBJ2-2	CASSYRGFDTGELFF	TGTGCCAGCAGCTACAGGGGTTTCGACACCGGGGAGCTGTTTTTT
few	TRBV7-9	TRBD2	TRBJ2-1	CASSSETSGGKQFF	TGTGCCAGCAGCTCAGAGACTAGCGGGGGTAAACAGTTCTTC
NA	TRBV12-3/TRBV12-4	TRBD2	TRBJ2-3	CASSPPGLAGATDTQYF	TGTGCCAGCAGCCCCCCAGGACTAGCGGGGGCCACAGATACGCAGTATTTT
NA	TRBV20-1	NA	TRBJ2-4	CSARVPSGVLPAKNIQYF	TGCAGTGCTAGAGTTCCGTCGGGGGTCCTACCAGCCAAAAACATTCAGTACTTC
few	TRBV15	NA	TRBJ1-3	CATSRVHREAGNTIYF	TGTGCCACCAGCAGAGTGCACAGAGAGGCTGGAAACACCATATATTTT
NA	TRBV28	TRBD1	TRBJ1-1	CASSLFDRGWEFDTEAFF	TGTGCCAGCAGTTTGTTTGACAGGGGATGGGAATTTGACACTGAAGCTTTCTTT
few	TRBV12-3/TRBV12-4	NA	TRBJ1-2	CASSASTREYGYTF	TGTGCCAGCAGTGCATCGACCAGGGAGTATGGCTACACCTTC
NA	TRBV6-5	TRBD1	TRBJ2-3	CASSYSGQVTDTQYF	TGTGCCAGCAGTTACTCGGGACAGGTCACAGATACGCAGTATTTT
NA	TRBV6-1	TRBD1	TRBJ2-3	CASSRQGDTQYF	TGTGCCAGCAGTCGACAGGGCGATACGCAGTATTTT
NA	TRBV6-1	TRBD1	TRBJ1-5	CASSEAGGSNQPQHF	TGTGCCAGCAGTGAGGCAGGGGGTAGCAATCAGCCCCAGCATTTT
NA	TRBV4-2	NA	TRBJ1-4	CASSQDREKLFF	TGTGCCAGCAGCCAAGATCGAGAAAAACTGTTTTTT
NA	TRBV15	NA	TRBJ1-5	CATSRDWQSNQPQHF	TGTGCCACCAGCAGAGATTGGCAGAGCAATCAGCCCCAGCATTTT
NA	TRBV18	TRBD2	TRBJ2-3	CASSPLRIAGAYTDTQYF	TGTGCCAGCTCACCCCTTCGAATAGCGGGGGCCTACACAGATACGCAGTATTTT
NA	TRBV7-8	NA	TRBJ2-7	CASSSDKMTVRGYYEQYF	TGTGCCAGCAGCTCCGATAAGATGACAGTACGGGGCTACTACGAGCAGTACTTC
NA	TRBV30	NA	TRBJ2-7	CAWSSDGSYEQYF	TGTGCCTGGAGCTCGGACGGGTCCTACGAGCAGTACTTC
few	TRBV28	NA	TRBJ1-5	CASSPGGGYIADQPQHF	TGTGCCAGCAGCCCTGGGGGAGGGTATATAGCAGATCAGCCCCAGCATTTT
NA	TRBV29-1	NA	TRBJ2-3	CSVLWTGATDTQYF	TGCAGCGTTCTTTGGACTGGAGCCACAGATACGCAGTATTTT
few	TRBV19	TRBD1	TRBJ1-6	CASKGPGQAGRSPLHF	TGTGCCAGTAAAGGCCCCGGACAGGCGGGCCGATCACCCCTCCACTTT
NA	TRBV6-1	NA	TRBJ2-1	CASRTGLSSYNEQFF	TGTGCCAGCAGGACTGGGCTGAGCTCCTACAATGAGCAGTTCTTC
NA	TRBV12-3/TRBV12-4	NA	TRBJ2-3	CASILGGGNTDTQYF	TGTGCCAGCATTTTAGGGGGGGGGAACACAGATACGCAGTATTTT
NA	TRBV30	NA	TRBJ1-2	CAWTSTLAGGGGYTF	TGTGCCTGGACTTCAACCCTTGCGGGGGGAGGTGGCTACACCTTC
few	TRBV15	NA	TRBJ2-5	CATSRDMGQETQYF	TGTGCCACCAGCAGAGATATGGGCCAAGAGACCCAGTACTTC
NA	TRBV7-9	TRBD1	TRBJ2-2	CASSLTGVGELFF	TGTGCCAGCAGCTTGACAGGGGTCGGGGAGCTGTTTTTT
NA	TRBV19	NA	TRBJ1-1	CASSLVPGEAFF	TGTGCCAGTAGCCTGGTACCGGGAGAAGCTTTCTTT
NA	TRBV5-1	NA	TRBJ1-3	CASSLQGDRSGNTIYF	TGCGCCAGCAGCTTGCAGGGTGATCGATCTGGAAACACCATATATTTT
NA	TRBV2	NA	TRBJ2-7	CASSGQVSYEQYF	TGTGCCAGCAGTGGACAGGTATCCTACGAGCAGTACTTC
few	TRBV11-3	NA	TRBJ2-1	CASSFYRSSYNEQFF	TGTGCCAGCAGCTTCTACAGGAGCTCCTACAATGAGCAGTTCTTC
few	TRBV6-5	NA	TRBJ1-3	CASSYAGTGNTIYF	TGTGCCAGCAGTTACGCCGGGACTGGAAACACCATATATTTT
once	TRBV7-8	TRBD1	TRBJ2-2	CASSLKQGALSGELFF	TGTGCCAGCAGCCTCAAACAGGGGGCGCTGAGCGGGGAGCTGTTTTTT
few	TRBV25-1	NA	TRBJ2-7	CASRLTGDRTYEQYF	TGTGCCAGTAGATTGACTGGGGACCGAACCTACGAGCAGTACTTC
NA	TRBV7-9	NA	TRBJ2-7	CASSVNAGYEQYF	TGTGCCAGCAGTGTCAATGCGGGTTACGAGCAGTACTTC
few	TRBV20-1	NA	TRBJ1-2	CSARGTVYGYTF	TGCAGTGCTAGAGGGACAGTCTATGGCTACACCTTC
few	TRBV12-3/TRBV12-4	NA	TRBJ2-3	CASRLYPRTDTQYF	TGTGCCAGCAGGCTATACCCCCGCACAGATACGCAGTATTTT
NA	TRBV18	TRBD1	TRBJ1-2	CASSPNRGQYGYTF	TGTGCCAGCTCACCAAACAGGGGGCAATATGGCTACACCTTC
few	TRBV18	NA	TRBJ2-7	CASSQGEDSYEQYF	TGTGCCAGCTCACAGGGGGAGGACTCCTACGAGCAGTACTTC
NA	TRBV29-1	TRBD1	TRBJ2-4	CSVLGDRDYVFAKNIQYF	TGCAGCGTTCTGGGGGACAGGGACTATGTTTTCGCCAAAAACATTCAGTACTTC
NA	TRBV5-6	NA	TRBJ2-5	CASSLDVYTSMYF	TGTGCCAGCAGCTTGGACGTATACACATCGATGTACTTC
NA	TRBV18	NA	TRBJ1-2	CASSPDRVTHGYTF	TGTGCCAGCTCCCCGGACAGAGTTACACATGGCTACACCTTC
NA	TRBV19	NA	TRBJ2-3	CASSTLTQAIGGAQYF	TGTGCCAGTAGTACCCTCACCCAAGCGATCGGGGGTGCGCAGTATTTT
few	TRBV29-1	NA	TRBJ1-5	CSVRTPGGEPQHF	TGCAGCGTTCGTACTCCTGGGGGTGAGCCCCAGCATTTT
NA	TRBV12-3/TRBV12-4	NA	TRBJ2-7	CASSSNEGRVYF	TGTGCCAGCAGCTCCAACGAGGGAAGGGTGTACTTC
few	TRBV19	NA	TRBJ2-3	CASSPPDGRTDTDTQYF	TGTGCCAGTAGTCCGCCGGACGGACGAACTGACACAGATACGCAGTATTTT
NA	TRBV21-1	NA	TRBJ2-2	CASTKGVAGESNTGELFF	TGTGCCAGCACCAAGGGGGTGGCCGGGGAATCGAACACCGGGGAGCTGTTTTTT